This T cell receptor beta chain emerged from a study of CD8 T cells in ankylosing spondylitis (dated 2017 in TCRdb). Study-level background: The study profiled T cell receptor beta repertoires in healthy donors and ankylosing spondylitis patients to find disease-linked TCR variants. The full study cohort was made up of roughly 25 ankylosing spondylitis patients and 108 healthy donors. Peripheral blood samples were taken, and synovial fluid was additionally collected from ankylosing spondylitis patients. Summary of the overall study and its limitations: The disease-linked clones were reported as significantly enriched in matched synovial fluid samples from ankylosing spondylitis patients. Some motif variants had previously been reported in the synovial fluid and blood of reactive arthritis patients, which suggests shared mechanisms of disease initiation. Blood from ankylosing spondylitis patients appeared to be characterized by a TCR beta motif composed of about 8 highly homologous amino acid variants. A CD8+ phenotype was shown by the disease-linked clones, which were found at relatively low frequencies in peripheral blood.

In the case of this clonotype: No cognate antigen has been identified for it. Nothing much larger sits one base from this clone, and base qualities are not available.

Reads for this sample came from an Illumina HiSeq 2500. Quantitative 5'-RACE with molecular barcodes was used to prepare TCR beta libraries. Per the original workflow: Disease-linked TCR variants were identified with a new computational method built on a probabilistic model of VDJ rearrangement. The public reads were quality trimmed at Q25 with fastp and then assembled into clones with MiXCR by TCRdb, keeping productive beta chains. Each record represents a unique CDR3 protein, reported with the most common genes and DNA among its rows. None of the V and J calls come from the authors' own analysis; TCRdb made them. This sample lists about 450,000 distinct CDR3 sequences; roughly a quarter were detected once. The ten largest clonotypes hold 0.89% of the sample. For this chain, trimming is 1 base at the V end and 2 bases at the J end, and the number of junction bases without a gene match is 4. The germline V gene (reference sequence) yields DFQATT for CDR1 and SNEGSKA for CDR2. Spanning cysteine to phenylalanine, the CDR3 consists of 15 amino acids. Just the 45-base CDR3 DNA is kept, in frame starting at base 1.

The sequence is built from TRBV20-1 and TRBJ2-1, with 8 central nucleotides matching TRBD2. What was sequenced was blood, either unsorted or a sorted T cell fraction (not recorded which). This clonotype was sampled from a male donor with ankylosing spondylitis. In nucleotides, the sequence is TGCAGTGCTAGAGCCCCGGGACTAGCCTACAATGAGCAGTTCTTC. Translated, this is CSARAPGLAYNEQFF.